The clone carrying this TCR beta chain was counted at least ten times. Sample-barcoded 5' priming and a J-beta primer mix drove a second PCR of about 6 to 12 cycles. Via MiXCR, TCRdb re-called the 5' RACE reads, giving one row per CDR3 protein. Here the sample spans hundreds of thousands of distinct CDR3 sequences, 20% to 25% being singletons. The sample comes from a study of blood T cells in healthy people across ages. This receptor was obtained from a man between 65 and 85 years old in good health. What was sequenced was blood.

In DNA, the CDR3 is TGCAGCGTTGAAGGGGGCCAAGAGACCCAGTACTTC. This encodes CSVEGGQETQYF. V and J are TRBV29-1 and TRBJ2-5; no reliable D call. Trimming stripped 1 base from V and 1 base from J, with 4 bases between. The CDR3 is 12 amino acids. Germline loops: CDR1 SQVTM, CDR2 ANQGSEA.